This entry features one T cell receptor beta chain sequence. Method: immunoSEQ multiplex PCR; TCRdb's copy keeps in-frame clones and lacks some. Of a few hundred thousand clones in the sample, just under 90% were seen once. Recruitment covered about two dozen US areas and drew participants whose ages spanned roughly 18 to 89 years. The study assigned cohorts using participant-reported clinical history. The study counted Cohort 3 donors as recovered given two negative PCRs, clearance, or symptom resolution. CDR3 length equals 13 residues. Germline CDR1 is SGHTA and CDR2 is FQGNSA. The germline V and J ends were trimmed by 2 bases and 11 bases, with 10 bases remaining between them. The entry originates in a study of blood T cell repertoires in COVID-19. Turning to the study itself: PBMCs, B-cell-depleted T cells, or T cells were the source of the cDNA or gDNA that made up the material.

This receptor was obtained from a man in his thirties or forties who had recovered from COVID-19. Sequencing was performed on PBMCs or T cells enriched from blood (not recorded which). This rearrangement joins TRBV7-2 to TRBJ1-6; D is undetermined. In DNA, the CDR3 is TGTGCCAGCAGCTTAAGGGAGGTTACACCCCTCCACTTT. Translation: CASSLREVTPLHF.